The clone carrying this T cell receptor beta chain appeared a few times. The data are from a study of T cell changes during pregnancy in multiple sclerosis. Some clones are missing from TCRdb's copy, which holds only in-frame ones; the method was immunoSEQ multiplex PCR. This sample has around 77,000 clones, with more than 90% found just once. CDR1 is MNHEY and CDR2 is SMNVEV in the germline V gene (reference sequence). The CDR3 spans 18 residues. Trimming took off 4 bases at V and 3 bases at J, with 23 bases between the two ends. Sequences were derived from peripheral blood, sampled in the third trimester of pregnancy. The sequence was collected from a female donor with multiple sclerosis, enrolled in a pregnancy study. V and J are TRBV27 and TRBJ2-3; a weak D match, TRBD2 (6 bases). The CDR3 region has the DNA TGTGCCAGCAGTTCGCGGGGATCCGGGACTCAGAGAACAGATACGCAGTATTTT. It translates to CASSSRGSGTQRTDTQYF.